What follows is one T cell receptor beta chain and its context. This CDR3 comprises 14 residues. CDR1 is LNHDA and CDR2 is SQIVND in the germline V gene (reference sequence). Unmatched junction bases numbered 1, after V lost 4 bases and J lost 1 base. The source of the sample is a study of control samples from healthy donors and cancer patients. The protocol was immunoSEQ multiplex PCR, while the TCRdb copy is restricted to in-frame clones and leaves out a portion. This sample's table has about 190,000 clones. The source is a woman under 40 in good health. The sample consisted of blood. The chain uses TRBV19 and TRBJ2-5; TRBD2 matches at 9 bases. As DNA, the CDR3 is TGTGCCAGTAGTACTAGCGGGGCCCAAGAGACCCAGTACTTC. As protein: CASSTSGAQETQYF.